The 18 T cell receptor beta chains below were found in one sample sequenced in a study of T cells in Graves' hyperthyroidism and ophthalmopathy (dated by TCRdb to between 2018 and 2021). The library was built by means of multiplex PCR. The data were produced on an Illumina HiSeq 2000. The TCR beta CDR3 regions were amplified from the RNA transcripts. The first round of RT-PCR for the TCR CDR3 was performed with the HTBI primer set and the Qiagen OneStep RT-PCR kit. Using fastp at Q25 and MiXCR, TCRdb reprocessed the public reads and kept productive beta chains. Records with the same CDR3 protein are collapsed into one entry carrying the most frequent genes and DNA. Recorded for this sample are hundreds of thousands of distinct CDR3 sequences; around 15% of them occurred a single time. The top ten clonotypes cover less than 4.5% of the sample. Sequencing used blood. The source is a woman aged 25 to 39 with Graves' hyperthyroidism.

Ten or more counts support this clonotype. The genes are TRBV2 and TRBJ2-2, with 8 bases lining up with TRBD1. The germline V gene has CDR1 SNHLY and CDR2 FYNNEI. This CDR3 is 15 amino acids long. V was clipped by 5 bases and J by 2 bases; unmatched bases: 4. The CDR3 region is CASSSGQGNTGELFF. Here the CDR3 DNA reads TGTGCCAGCAGTTCCGGACAGGGTAACACCGGGGAGCTGTTTTTT.

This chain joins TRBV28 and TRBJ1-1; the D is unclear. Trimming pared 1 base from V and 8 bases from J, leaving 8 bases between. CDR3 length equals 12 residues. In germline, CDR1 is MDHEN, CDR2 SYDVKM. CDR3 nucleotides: TGTGCCAGCAGTTTATTCAGGCAGGAAGCTTTCTTT. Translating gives CASSLFRQEAFF.

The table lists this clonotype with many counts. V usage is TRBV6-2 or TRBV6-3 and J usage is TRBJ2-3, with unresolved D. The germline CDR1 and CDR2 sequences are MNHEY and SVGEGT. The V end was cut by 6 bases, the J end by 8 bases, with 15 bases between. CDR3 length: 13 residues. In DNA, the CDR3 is TGTGCCAGCAGGCAAACCCCGGAGTTTACGCAGTATTTT. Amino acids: CASRQTPEFTQYF.

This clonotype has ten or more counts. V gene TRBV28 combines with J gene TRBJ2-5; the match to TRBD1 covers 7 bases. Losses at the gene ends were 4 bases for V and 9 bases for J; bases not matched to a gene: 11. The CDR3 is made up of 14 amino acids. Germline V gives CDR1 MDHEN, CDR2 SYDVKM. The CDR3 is CASSSSDRERAQYF. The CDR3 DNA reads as TGTGCCAGCAGTTCCTCCGACAGGGAGAGGGCCCAGTACTTC.

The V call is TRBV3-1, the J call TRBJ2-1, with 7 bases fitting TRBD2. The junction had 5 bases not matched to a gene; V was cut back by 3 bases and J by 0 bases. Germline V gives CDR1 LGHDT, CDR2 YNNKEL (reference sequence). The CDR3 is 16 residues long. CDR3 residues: CASSHRLAVSYNEQFF. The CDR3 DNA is TGTGCCAGCAGCCACCGGCTAGCGGTCTCCTACAATGAGCAGTTCTTC.

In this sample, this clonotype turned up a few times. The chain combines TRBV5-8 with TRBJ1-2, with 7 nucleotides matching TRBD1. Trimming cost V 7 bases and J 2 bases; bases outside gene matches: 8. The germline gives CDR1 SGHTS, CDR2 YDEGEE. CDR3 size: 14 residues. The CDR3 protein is CASGKDRTNYGYTF. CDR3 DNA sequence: TGTGCCAGCGGCAAGGACAGGACCAACTATGGCTACACCTTC.

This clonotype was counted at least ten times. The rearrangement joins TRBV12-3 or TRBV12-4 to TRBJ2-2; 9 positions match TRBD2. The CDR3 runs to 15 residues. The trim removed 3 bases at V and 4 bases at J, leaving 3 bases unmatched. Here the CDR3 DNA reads TGTGCCAGCAGTTTGCGGGAGGGCCGCACCGGGGAGCTGTTTTTT. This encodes CASSLREGRTGELFF.

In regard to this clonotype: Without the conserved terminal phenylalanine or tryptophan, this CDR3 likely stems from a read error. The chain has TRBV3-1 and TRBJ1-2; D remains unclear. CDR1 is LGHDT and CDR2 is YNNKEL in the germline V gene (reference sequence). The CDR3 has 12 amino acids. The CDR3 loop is CASGQNEAGYTI. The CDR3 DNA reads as TGTGCCAGCGGCCAAAATGAGGCTGGCTACACCATC.

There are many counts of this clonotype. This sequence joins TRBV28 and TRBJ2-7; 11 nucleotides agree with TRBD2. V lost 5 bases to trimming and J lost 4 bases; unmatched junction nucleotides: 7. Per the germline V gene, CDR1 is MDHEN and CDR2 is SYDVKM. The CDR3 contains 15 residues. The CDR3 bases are TGTGCCAGCAGTCCGACGGGACTAGCGGCATACGAGCAGTACTTC. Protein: CASSPTGLAAYEQYF. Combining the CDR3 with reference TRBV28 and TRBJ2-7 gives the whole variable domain DVKVTQSSRYLVKRTGEKVFLECVQDMDHENMFWYRQDPGLGLRLIYFSYDVKMKEKGDIPEGYSVSREKKERFSLILESASTNQTSMYLCASSPTGLAAYEQYFGPGTRLTVT.

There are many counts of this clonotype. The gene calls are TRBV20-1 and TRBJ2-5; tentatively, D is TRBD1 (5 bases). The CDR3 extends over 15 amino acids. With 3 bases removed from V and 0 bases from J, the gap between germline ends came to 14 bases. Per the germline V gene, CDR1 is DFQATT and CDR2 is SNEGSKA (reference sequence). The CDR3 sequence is CSASNQPGYQETQYF. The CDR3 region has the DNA TGCAGTGCTAGCAATCAACCAGGGTACCAAGAGACCCAGTACTTC.

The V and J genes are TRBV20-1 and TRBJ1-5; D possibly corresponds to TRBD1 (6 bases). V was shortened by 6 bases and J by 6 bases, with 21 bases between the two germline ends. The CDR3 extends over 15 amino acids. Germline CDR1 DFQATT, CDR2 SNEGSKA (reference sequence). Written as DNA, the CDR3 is TGCAGTGCGACAGGACTCCAGGGTGCTCGTCAGCCCCAGCATTTT. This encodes CSATGLQGARQPQHF.

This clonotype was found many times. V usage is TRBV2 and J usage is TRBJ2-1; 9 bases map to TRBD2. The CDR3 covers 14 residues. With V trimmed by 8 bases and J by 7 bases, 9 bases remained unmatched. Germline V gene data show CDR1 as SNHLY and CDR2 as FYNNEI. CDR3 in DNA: TGTGCCAGCCAGTTGCGGGAGGGCCCAAATGAGCAGTTCTTC. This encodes CASQLREGPNEQFF.

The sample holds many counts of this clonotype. As DNA, the CDR3 is TGTGCCAGCAGAGGGGCCCTGGATGAGCAGTTCTTC. As protein: CASRGALDEQFF. The rearrangement uses TRBV27 and TRBJ2-1; D perhaps matches TRBD1 (5 bases). CDR3 length: 12 amino acids. With 6 bases removed from V and 8 bases from J, the gap between germline ends came to 11 bases. Germline V CDR1 and CDR2: MNHEY, SMNVEV (reference sequence).

The CDR3 DNA follows: TGTGCCAGCAGTTTATCACGTCGAGGGATCACTGAAGCTTTCTTT. Translated: CASSLSRRGITEAFF. The chain carries TRBV28 and TRBJ1-1; D unclear. Trimming pared 1 base from V and 4 bases from J, leaving 13 bases between. The CDR3 totals 15 residues. In germline, CDR1 is MDHEN, CDR2 SYDVKM. Looking up the rest from reference TRBV28 and TRBJ1-1 gives the full variable domain: DVKVTQSSRYLVKRTGEKVFLECVQDMDHENMFWYRQDPGLGLRLIYFSYDVKMKEKGDIPEGYSVSREKKERFSLILESASTNQTSMYLCASSLSRRGITEAFFGQGTRLTVV.

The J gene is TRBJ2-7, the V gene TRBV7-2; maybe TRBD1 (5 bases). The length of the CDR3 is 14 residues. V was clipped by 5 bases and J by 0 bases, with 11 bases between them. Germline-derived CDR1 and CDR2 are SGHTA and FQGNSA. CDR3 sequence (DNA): TGTGCCAGCAGCCCGACGGACACCTCCTACGAGCAGTACTTC. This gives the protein CASSPTDTSYEQYF.

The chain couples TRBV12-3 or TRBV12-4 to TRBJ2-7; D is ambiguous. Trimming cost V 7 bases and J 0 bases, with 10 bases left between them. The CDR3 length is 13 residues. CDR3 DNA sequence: TGTGCCAGCACACCGAGGACCTCCTACGAGCAGTACTTC. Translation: CASTPRTSYEQYF.

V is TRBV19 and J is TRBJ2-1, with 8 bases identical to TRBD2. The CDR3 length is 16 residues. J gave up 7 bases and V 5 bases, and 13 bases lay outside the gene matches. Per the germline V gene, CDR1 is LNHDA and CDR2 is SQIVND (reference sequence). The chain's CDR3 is CASSRGGGLGSNEQFF. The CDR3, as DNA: TGTGCCAGTAGTCGGGGGGGGGGACTAGGTAGTAATGAGCAGTTCTTC.

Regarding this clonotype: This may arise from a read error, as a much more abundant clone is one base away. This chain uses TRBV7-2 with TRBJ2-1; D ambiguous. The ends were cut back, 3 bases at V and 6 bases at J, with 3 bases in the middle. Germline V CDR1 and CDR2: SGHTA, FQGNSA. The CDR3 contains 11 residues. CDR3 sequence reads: CASSFINEQFF. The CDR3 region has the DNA TGTGCCAGCAGCTTCATCAATGAGCAGTTCTTC.